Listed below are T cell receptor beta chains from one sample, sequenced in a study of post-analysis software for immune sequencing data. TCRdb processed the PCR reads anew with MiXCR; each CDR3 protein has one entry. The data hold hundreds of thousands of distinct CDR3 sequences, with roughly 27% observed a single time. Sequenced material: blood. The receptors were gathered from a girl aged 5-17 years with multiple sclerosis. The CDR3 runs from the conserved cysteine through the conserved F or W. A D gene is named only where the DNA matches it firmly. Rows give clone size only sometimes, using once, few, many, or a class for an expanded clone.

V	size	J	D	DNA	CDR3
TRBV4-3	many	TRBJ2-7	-	TGCGCCAGCAGCCAAGAAAGGGCATCCTACGAGCAGTACTTC	CASSQERASYEQYF
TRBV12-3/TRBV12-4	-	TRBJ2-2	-	TGTGCCAGCAGTTTATCAGCGGTTAGGGACACCGGGGAGCTGTTTTTT	CASSLSAVRDTGELFF
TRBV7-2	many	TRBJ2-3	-	TGTGCCAGCAGCTTAGGACCAACTCTCACAGATACGCAGTATTTT	CASSLGPTLTDTQYF
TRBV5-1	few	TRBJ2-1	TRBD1	TGCGCCAGCAGCTGGGGACAGGGGGGCTACAATGAGCAGTTCTTC	CASSWGQGGYNEQFF
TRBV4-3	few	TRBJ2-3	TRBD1	TGCGCCAGCAGCCAATTTCTCCCTGGACAGGGGTCAGATACGCAGTATTTT	CASSQFLPGQGSDTQYF
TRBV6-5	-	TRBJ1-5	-	TGTGCCAGCAGTTGGGACCACAATCAGCCCCAGCATTTT	CASSWDHNQPQHF
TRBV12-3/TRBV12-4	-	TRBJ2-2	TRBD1	TGTGCCAGCAGTTACCGGGACAGGGTCGCTGGGGAGCTGTTTTTT	CASSYRDRVAGELFF
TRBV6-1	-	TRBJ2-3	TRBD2	TGTGCCAGCAGAGATGGGACTAGCGGGACCCTCTTTAGCACAGATACGCAGTATTTT	CASRDGTSGTLFSTDTQYF
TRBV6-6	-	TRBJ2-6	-	TGTGCCAGCAGTTACCCGAGGGACACTGGGGCCAACGTCCTGACTTTC	CASSYPRDTGANVLTF
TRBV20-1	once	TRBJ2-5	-	TGCAGTGCTAGAGATCGCCTGGGAGGCCAAGGGACCCAGTACTTC	CSARDRLGGQGTQYF
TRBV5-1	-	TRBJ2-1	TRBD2	TGCGCCAGCAGCTTTGCGGGGACCAGCGGGAAATGGGTGCAGTTCTTC	CASSFAGTSGKWVQFF
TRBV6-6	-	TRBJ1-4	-	TGTGCCAGCAGTTACAAGGCCCGGGGGGCGTGGGGTGAAAAACTGTTTTTT	CASSYKARGAWGEKLFF
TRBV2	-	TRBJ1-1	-	TGTGCCAGCAGTGGTACACCGAGGTGGACTGAAGCTTTCTTT	CASSGTPRWTEAFF